The present T cell receptor (beta chain) was sequenced within a study of T-cell memory formation after mild COVID-19. Study details: Largely donor-specific sequence clusters came from a couple of donors. Study conclusions and caveats: Some clones that responded turned up in pre-infection memory, which suggests that cross-reactive memory joined in. The CD4+ clones that contracted clustered mainly within CM and EM, and the CD8+ clones concentrated in EMRA.

Trimming took 10 bases from V and 7 from J; bases not matched to a gene: 14. CDR3 length: 14 amino acids. CDR1 is SGHVS and CDR2 is FQNEAQ in the germline V gene. Concerning this clonotype itself: The antigen remains unidentified.

TCR alpha and TCR beta cDNA libraries carrying sample barcodes and UMIs came from 5'RACE with constant-segment primers. TCRdb re-called the 5' RACE reads with MiXCR, one entry per CDR3 protein. The sample shows tens of thousands of distinct CDR3 sequences, about 23% of them seen only once. The clonotype originates from a man aged 18 to 29 who had mild COVID-19 (a few samples of this study predate the infection). Cell type and time point are not known. The sequenced sample consisted of PBMCs or a T cell subset sorted from them (not recorded which). The chain carries TRBV7-8 and TRBJ1-1, with 8 bases that match TRBD1. The CDR3 reads CATSHFQGAIEAFF. Here the CDR3 DNA reads TGTGCCACCTCGCACTTCCAGGGGGCTATTGAAGCTTTCTTT. Using reference TRBV7-8 and TRBJ1-1 for the parts outside the CDR3, the full variable domain is GAGVSQSPRYKVAKRGQDVALRCDPISGHVSLFWYQQALGQGPEFLTYFQNEAQLDKSGLPSDRFFAERPEGSVSTLKIQRTQQEDSAVYLCATSHFQGAIEAFFGQGTRLTVV.